One TCR beta chain is described in this entry. The data belong to a study of control samples from healthy donors and cancer patients. The CDR3 contains 14 residues. V was pared by 10 bases and J by 0 bases, with 16 bases between. CDR1 is SNHLY and CDR2 is FYNNEI in the germline V gene. The data were produced by immunoSEQ multiplex PCR, yet TCRdb's version contains in-frame clones alone and is incomplete. The sample consists of around 130,000 clones, just under 95% of them appearing once. The sequence was obtained from a man aged 30-40 years in good health. The material sequenced was blood. V is TRBV2 and J is TRBJ2-7; D is unresolved. The CDR3 DNA is TGTGCCACCAAGACGCCTTGGAGCTCCTACGAGCAGTACTTC. Its translation: CATKTPWSSYEQYF.